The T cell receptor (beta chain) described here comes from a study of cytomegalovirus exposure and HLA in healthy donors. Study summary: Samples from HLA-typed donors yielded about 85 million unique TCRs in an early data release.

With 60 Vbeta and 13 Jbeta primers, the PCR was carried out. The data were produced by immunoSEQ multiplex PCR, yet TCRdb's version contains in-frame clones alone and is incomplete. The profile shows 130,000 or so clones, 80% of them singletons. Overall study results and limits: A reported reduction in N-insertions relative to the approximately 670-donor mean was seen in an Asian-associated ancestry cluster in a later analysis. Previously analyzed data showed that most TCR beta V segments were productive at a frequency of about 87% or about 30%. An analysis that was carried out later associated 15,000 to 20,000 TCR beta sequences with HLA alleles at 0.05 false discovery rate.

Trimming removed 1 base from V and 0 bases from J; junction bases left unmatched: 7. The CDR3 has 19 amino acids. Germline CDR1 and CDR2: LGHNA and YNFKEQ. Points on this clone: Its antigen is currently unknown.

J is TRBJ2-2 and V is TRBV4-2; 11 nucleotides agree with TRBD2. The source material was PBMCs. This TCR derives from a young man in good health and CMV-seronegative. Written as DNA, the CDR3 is TGTGCCAGCAGCCAAGTTTTGGATAGCGGGGGGGCGAACACCGGGGAGCTGTTTTTT. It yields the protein CASSQVLDSGGANTGELFF.